The entry below describes one T cell receptor (beta chain). Its antigen is undetermined. It was with 60 Vbeta and 13 Jbeta primers that the PCR ran. The method was immunoSEQ multiplex PCR; TCRdb's version includes in-frame clones alone and lacks a portion of them. The table shows about 140,000 clones, with about 70% occurring only once. This specimen comes from a study of cytomegalovirus exposure and HLA in healthy donors. Regarding the study as a whole: Roughly uniform depth of sequencing across donors was assumed in presence/absence analyses.

Likely unrecorded immune exposures existed in these nominally healthy donors. From germline, CDR1 is LGHNT and CDR2 FRNRAP. CDR3 size: 14 residues. J gave up 8 bases and V 6 bases, and 7 bases lay outside the gene matches. Material for sequencing was PBMCs. The chain is built from TRBV12-5 and TRBJ2-1; 10 bases match TRBD2. This clonotype was obtained from a woman aged 55-70 years in good health and CMV-seropositive. CDR3 residues: CASGLGLANDEQFF. The DNA for the CDR3 is TGTGCTAGTGGCCTGGGACTAGCGAACGATGAGCAGTTCTTC.